This TCR beta chain was sequenced in a study of shared clonotypes between healthy human individuals. Study-level background: Aged between 18 and 49, the donors were a couple of women and a few men. General study findings and limits: Larger estimated richness was generally seen in naive subsets than in memory subsets.

In the sorted-subset replicate PCRs, 200 ng DNA, roughly 30,000 T cell genomes, was used. Using immunoSEQ multiplex PCR, the repertoire was profiled, and TCRdb retains in-frame clones only, with some absent. The sample lists roughly 2.2 million clones, 85% to 95% occurring once. Germline CDR1 SGHTA, CDR2 FQGNSA. J lost 9 bases, V lost 5 bases, and 3 bases had no gene match. The CDR3 runs to 14 residues. This clone was counted once. What it binds is not known. In the CD4+ fraction, cells were divided into CD45RA+ naive and CD45RA-negative memory subsets. The chain recombines TRBV7-2 with TRBJ2-1, with 14 bases aligning to TRBD2. The TCR was taken from a man younger than 30 in good health. Some clones in this sample may be carry-over from other donors' samples. Material: naive CD4+ T cells from PBMCs. Subset: CD45RA+ positively selected. CDR3 protein: CASSIGTSGSEQFF. DNA for the CDR3: TGTGCCAGCAGCATAGGGACTAGCGGGAGTGAGCAGTTCTTC.